This TCR beta chain came from a study of blood T cells in healthy people across ages. General study results and limits: Unknown CMV status may confound age-related changes in expanded clones. Older age coincided with a roughly linear decline in TCR beta diversity per million T cells.

Researchers isolated at least 6 million PBMCs per sample. Remarks on this clonotype: Antigen: not known.

Through a sample-barcoded 5' primer and a J-beta primer mix, a second PCR was run for 7 to 11 cycles. Every sample gave at least 2.5 million paired-end reads containing CDR3. Using its own MiXCR run on the 5' RACE reads, TCRdb lists one record per CDR3 protein. The sample consists of hundreds of thousands of distinct CDR3 sequences, approximately 53% of them appearing once. Germline values: CDR1 LGHNA, CDR2 YNFKEQ. V was cut by 0 bases and J by 2 bases, with 9 bases left in between. This CDR3 spans 15 amino acids. Material: blood. The chain uses TRBV4-2 and TRBJ2-3, with D uncertain. This receptor was obtained from a middle-aged man in good health. The CDR3 sequence: CASSQDFRITDTQYF. CDR3 nucleotide sequence: TGTGCCAGCAGCCAAGATTTCCGGATCACAGATACGCAGTATTTT.